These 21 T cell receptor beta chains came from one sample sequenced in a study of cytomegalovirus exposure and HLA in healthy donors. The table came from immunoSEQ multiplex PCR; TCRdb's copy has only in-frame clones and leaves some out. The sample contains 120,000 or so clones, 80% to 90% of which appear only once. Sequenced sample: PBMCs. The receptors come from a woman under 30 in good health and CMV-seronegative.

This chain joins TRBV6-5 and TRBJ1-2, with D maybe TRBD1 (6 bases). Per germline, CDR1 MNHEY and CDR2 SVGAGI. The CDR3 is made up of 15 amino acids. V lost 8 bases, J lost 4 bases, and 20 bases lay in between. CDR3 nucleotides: TGTGCCAGCCGCGGAAAGGGGGTCGGAGGCTATGGCTACACCTTC. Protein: CASRGKGVGGYGYTF.

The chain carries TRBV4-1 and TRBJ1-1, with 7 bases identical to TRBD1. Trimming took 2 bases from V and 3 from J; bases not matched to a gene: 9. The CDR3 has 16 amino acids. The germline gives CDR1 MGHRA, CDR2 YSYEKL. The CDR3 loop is CASSQPGQRHYTEAFF. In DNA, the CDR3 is TGCGCCAGCAGCCAACCGGGACAGAGGCATTACACTGAAGCTTTCTTT.

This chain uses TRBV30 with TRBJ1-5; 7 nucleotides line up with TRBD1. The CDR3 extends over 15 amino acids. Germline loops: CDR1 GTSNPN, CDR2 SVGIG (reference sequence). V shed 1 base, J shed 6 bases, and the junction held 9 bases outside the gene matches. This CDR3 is CAWSAQTGMGQPQHF. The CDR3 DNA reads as TGTGCCTGGAGTGCCCAGACAGGGATGGGTCAGCCCCAGCATTTT. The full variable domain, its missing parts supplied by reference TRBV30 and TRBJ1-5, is SQTIHQWPATLVQPVGSPLSLECTVEGTSNPNLYWYRQAAGRGLQLLFYSVGIGQISSEVPQNLSASRPQDRQFILSSKKLLLSDSGFYLCAWSAQTGMGQPQHFGDGTRLSIL.

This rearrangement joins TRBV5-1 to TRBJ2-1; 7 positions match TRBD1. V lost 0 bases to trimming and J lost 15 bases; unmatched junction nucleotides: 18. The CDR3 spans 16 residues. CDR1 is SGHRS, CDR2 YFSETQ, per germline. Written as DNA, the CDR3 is TGCGCCAGCAGCTTGGCCTCAGACAGGGTTGGGACCAGAGCGTTCTTC. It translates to CASSLASDRVGTRAFF.

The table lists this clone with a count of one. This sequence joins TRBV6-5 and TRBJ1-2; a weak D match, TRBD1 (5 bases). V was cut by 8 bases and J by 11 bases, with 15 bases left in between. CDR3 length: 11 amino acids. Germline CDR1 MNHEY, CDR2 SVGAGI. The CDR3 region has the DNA TGTGCCAGCGCGGGGGACCTGGGGTACACCTTC. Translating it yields CASAGDLGYTF.

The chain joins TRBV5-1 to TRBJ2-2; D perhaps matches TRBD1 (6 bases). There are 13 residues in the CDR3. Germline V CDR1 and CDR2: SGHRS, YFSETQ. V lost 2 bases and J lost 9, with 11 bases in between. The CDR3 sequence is CASSLPRDRELFF. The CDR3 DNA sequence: TGCGCCAGCAGCTTACCGAGGGACAGGGAGCTGTTTTTT.

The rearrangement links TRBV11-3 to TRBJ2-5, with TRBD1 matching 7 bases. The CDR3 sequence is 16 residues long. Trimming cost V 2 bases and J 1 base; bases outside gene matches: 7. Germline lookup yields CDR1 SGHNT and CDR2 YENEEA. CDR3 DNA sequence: TGTGCCAGCAGCTTAAGGCCGACAGGGAGCCAAGAGACCCAGTACTTC. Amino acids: CASSLRPTGSQETQYF. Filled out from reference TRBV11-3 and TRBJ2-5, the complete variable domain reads EAGVVQSPRYKIIEKKQPVAFWCNPISGHNTLYWYLQNLGQGPELLIRYENEEAVDDSQLPKDRFSAERLKGVDSTLKIQPAELGDSAVYLCASSLRPTGSQETQYFGPGTRLLVL.

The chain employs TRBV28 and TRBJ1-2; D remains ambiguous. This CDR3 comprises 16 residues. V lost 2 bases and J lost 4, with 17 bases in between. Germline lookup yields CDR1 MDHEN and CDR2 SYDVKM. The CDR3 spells CASSLARPSLGYGYTF. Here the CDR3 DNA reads TGTGCCAGCAGTTTAGCACGGCCGTCCCTAGGCTATGGCTACACCTTC.

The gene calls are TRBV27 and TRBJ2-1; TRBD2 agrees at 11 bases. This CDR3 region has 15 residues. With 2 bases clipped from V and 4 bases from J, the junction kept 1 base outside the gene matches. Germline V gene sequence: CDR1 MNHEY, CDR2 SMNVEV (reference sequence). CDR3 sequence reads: CASSLTSGSYNEQFF. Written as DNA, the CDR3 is TGTGCCAGCAGTTTAACTAGCGGGAGTTACAATGAGCAGTTCTTC.

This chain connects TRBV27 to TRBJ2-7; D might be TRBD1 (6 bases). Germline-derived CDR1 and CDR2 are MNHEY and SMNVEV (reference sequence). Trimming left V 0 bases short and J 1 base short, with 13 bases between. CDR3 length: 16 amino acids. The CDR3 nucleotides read TGTGCCAGCAGTTTATCGAAGGGGACACTTTCCTACGAGCAGTACTTC. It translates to CASSLSKGTLSYEQYF.

Written as DNA, the CDR3 is TGTGCCAGTAACCTCGGACAGGGGTACGACGAGCAGTACTTC. It codes for CASNLGQGYDEQYF. The chain has TRBV19 and TRBJ2-7; 9 positions match TRBD1. The V and J ends lost 7 bases and 5 bases, in that order; junction bases with no gene match: 9. The CDR3 extends over 14 amino acids. Germline assignment: CDR1 LNHDA and CDR2 SQIVND (reference sequence).

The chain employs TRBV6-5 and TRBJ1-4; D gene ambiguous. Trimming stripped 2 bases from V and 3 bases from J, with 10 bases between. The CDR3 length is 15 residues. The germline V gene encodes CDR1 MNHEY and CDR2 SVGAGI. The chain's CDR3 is CASSYGGLPNEKLFF. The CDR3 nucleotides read TGTGCCAGCAGTTACGGAGGGTTGCCTAATGAAAAACTGTTTTTT.

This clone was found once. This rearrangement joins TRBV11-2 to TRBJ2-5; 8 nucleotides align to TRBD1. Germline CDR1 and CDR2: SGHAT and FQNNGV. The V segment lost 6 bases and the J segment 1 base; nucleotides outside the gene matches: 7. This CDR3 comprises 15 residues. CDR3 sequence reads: CASRSTGAIQETQYF. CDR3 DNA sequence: TGTGCCAGCAGGTCGACAGGGGCTATCCAAGAGACCCAGTACTTC.

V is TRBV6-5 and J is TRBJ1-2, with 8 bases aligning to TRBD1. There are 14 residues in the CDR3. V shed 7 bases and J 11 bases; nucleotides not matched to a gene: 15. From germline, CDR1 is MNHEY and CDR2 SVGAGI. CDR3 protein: CASTPDRASSQYTF. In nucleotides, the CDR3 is TGTGCCAGCACCCCGGACAGGGCTTCCTCCCAATACACCTTC.

The CDR3 protein is CASTKQGSSTDTQYF. The CDR3 nucleotides read TGTGCCAGTACGAAACAGGGATCTAGCACAGATACGCAGTATTTT. The chain is built from TRBV19 and TRBJ2-3, with a weak D call TRBD1 (6 bases). The V gene lost 7 bases and the J gene lost 0 bases, with 14 bases spanning the gap. This CDR3 has 15 amino acids. The germline V gene encodes CDR1 LNHDA and CDR2 SQIVND (reference sequence).

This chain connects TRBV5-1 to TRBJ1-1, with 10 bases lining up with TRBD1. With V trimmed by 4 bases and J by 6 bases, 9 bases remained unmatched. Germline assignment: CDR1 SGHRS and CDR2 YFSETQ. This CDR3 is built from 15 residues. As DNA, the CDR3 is TGCGCCAGCAGCGCCCGGGACAGGGGAAGATCTGAAGCTTTCTTT. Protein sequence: CASSARDRGRSEAFF.

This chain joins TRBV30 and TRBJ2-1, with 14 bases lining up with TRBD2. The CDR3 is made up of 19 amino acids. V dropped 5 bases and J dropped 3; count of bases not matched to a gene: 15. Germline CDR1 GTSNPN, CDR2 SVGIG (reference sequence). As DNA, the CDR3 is TGTGCCTGGGGGGGTTTAGGGACTAGCGGGAGAAGGGGCTACAATGAGCAGTTCTTC. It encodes CAWGGLGTSGRRGYNEQFF.

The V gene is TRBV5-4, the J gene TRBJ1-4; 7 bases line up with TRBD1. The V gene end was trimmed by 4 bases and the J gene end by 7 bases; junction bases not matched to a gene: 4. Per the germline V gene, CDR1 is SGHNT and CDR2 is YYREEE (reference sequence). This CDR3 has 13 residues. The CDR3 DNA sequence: TGTGCCAGCAGCGGACGGGACAGTGAAAAACTGTTTTTT. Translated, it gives CASSGRDSEKLFF.

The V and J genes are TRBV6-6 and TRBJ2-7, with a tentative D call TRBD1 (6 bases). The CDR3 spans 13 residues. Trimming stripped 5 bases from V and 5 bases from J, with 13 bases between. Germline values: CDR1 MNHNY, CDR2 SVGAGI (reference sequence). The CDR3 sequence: CASSPTQGNEQYF. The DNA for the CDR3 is TGTGCCAGCAGTCCAACACAGGGAAACGAGCAGTACTTC.

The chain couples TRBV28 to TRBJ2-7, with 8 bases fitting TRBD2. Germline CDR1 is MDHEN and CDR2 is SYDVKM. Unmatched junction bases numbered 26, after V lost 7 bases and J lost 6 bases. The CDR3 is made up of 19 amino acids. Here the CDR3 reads CASTPSSGTRRLLHSEQYF. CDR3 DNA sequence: TGTGCCAGCACCCCATCTTCCGGGACTAGGAGACTATTGCACTCCGAGCAGTACTTC.

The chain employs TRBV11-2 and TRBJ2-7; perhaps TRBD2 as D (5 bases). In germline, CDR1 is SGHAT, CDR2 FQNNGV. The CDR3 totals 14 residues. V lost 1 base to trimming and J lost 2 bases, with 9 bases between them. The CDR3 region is CASSLVSGAYEQYF. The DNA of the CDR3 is TGTGCCAGCAGCTTAGTTTCCGGGGCCTACGAGCAGTACTTC.